The 7 T cell receptor beta chains below were found in one sample sequenced in a study of T cell changes during pregnancy in multiple sclerosis. Assay: immunoSEQ multiplex PCR; the TCRdb copy retains only in-frame clones and omits some. Of about 56,000 clones in the sample, roughly 94% were seen once. The source was CD4+ T cells from peripheral blood mononuclear cells, collected in the second trimester of pregnancy. All receptors come from a female donor with multiple sclerosis, enrolled in a pregnancy study.

The J gene is TRBJ1-4, the V gene TRBV5-1, with 10 positions matching TRBD1. The CDR3 has 19 amino acids. CDR1 SGHRS and CDR2 YFSETQ come from the germline V gene. The junction had 15 bases not matched to a gene; V was cut back by 0 bases and J by 7 bases. The CDR3 spells CASSLGTGGDLLQSEKLFF. For the CDR3, the DNA is TGCGCCAGCAGCTTGGGGACAGGGGGAGATCTACTCCAGAGTGAAAAACTGTTTTTT.

The chain is built from TRBV5-4 and TRBJ2-3, with no clear D. The CDR3 contains 15 residues. The V end was cut by 1 base, the J end by 0 bases, with 9 bases between. Germline V lookup: CDR1 SGHNT, CDR2 YYREEE (reference sequence). The CDR3 DNA reads TGTGCCAGCAGCTTGCTTCCTCTTAGCACAGATACGCAGTATTTT. Encoded protein: CASSLLPLSTDTQYF.

The genes are TRBV5-6 and TRBJ1-1, with unresolved D. This CDR3 has 14 amino acids. Germline V CDR1 and CDR2: SGHDT, YYEEEE. Trimming stripped 2 bases from V and 4 bases from J, with 12 bases between. CDR3 sequence: CASSFGRLTTEAFF. CDR3 DNA: TGTGCCAGCAGCTTCGGGAGGTTAACCACTGAAGCTTTCTTT. Based on the CDR3 plus reference TRBV5-6 and TRBJ1-1, the full variable domain is DAGVTQSPTHLIKTRGQQVTLRCSPKSGHDTVSWYQQALGQGPQFIFQYYEEEERQRGNFPDRFSGHQFPNYSSELNVNALLLGDSALYLCASSFGRLTTEAFFGQGTRLTVV.

The rearrangement joins TRBV6-6 to TRBJ2-7, with D possibly matching TRBD1 (9 bases). The CDR3 extends over 16 amino acids. The V gene lost 6 bases and the J gene lost 0 bases, with 18 bases spanning the gap. Germline CDR1 reads MNHNY; CDR2 reads SVGAGI (reference sequence). The DNA for the CDR3 is TGTGCCAGCAGCCGGGGGGGACAGGGCCTCTCCTACGAGCAGTACTTC. It encodes CASSRGGQGLSYEQYF.

The chain has TRBV6-1 and TRBJ1-4, with a possible D match to TRBD1 (6 bases). The germline CDR1 and CDR2 sequences are MNHNS and SASEGT. The length of the CDR3 is 13 residues. Trimming stripped 6 bases from V and 6 bases from J, with 11 bases between. The CDR3 coding sequence is TGTGCCAGCAGCCGGGACAAATATGAAAAACTGTTTTTT. Amino acid sequence: CASSRDKYEKLFF.

The CDR3 region has the DNA TGTGCCAGCAGTCTCCTCCGGACCCAGGGGACCGGGGAGCTGTTTTTT. Translating gives CASSLLRTQGTGELFF. The V gene is TRBV28, the J gene TRBJ2-2; D may be TRBD1 (6 bases). Trimming left V 5 bases short and J 5 bases short, with 18 bases between. The V gene's germline CDR1 is MDHEN and CDR2 SYDVKM. This CDR3 spans 16 amino acids. Filled out from reference TRBV28 and TRBJ2-2, the complete variable domain reads DVKVTQSSRYLVKRTGEKVFLECVQDMDHENMFWYRQDPGLGLRLIYFSYDVKMKEKGDIPEGYSVSREKKERFSLILESASTNQTSMYLCASSLLRTQGTGELFFGEGSRLTVL.

The gene calls are TRBV5-6 and TRBJ2-3; 10 bases agree with TRBD1. Germline V gene lookup returns CDR1 SGHDT and CDR2 YYEEEE. Germline trimming cut 2 bases from V and 4 bases from J; bases unmatched to any gene: 10. This CDR3 has 17 amino acids. The CDR3 sequence: CASSFLPGQGFPDTQYF. CDR3 sequence (DNA): TGTGCCAGCAGCTTTCTACCGGGACAGGGGTTCCCAGATACGCAGTATTTT.